The entry below describes one TCR beta chain. The antigen it recognizes is unknown. Qualities for individual bases were not recorded, and no much larger clone is one base off. This sample was included in a study of OX40 agonist ivuxolimab in advanced cancers. For context, the study as a whole: Ivuxolimab was an agonistic, fully human IgG2 monoclonal antibody directed against OX40 (CD134), a costimulatory receptor. Intravenous ivuxolimab was administered to patients every 2 weeks at six dose levels: 0.01, 0.1, 0.3, 1.5, 3 and 10 mg/kg. Of the approximately 50 dose-escalation patients, hepatocellular carcinoma was present in about 20, melanoma in roughly 15, renal cell carcinoma in 9 and head and neck cancer in 9. Prior anti-PD-1, anti-PD-L1 or anti-CTLA-4 therapy was permitted, and 30% to 45% of dose-escalation patients had received checkpoint inhibitors. Partial responses occurred in three dose-escalation patients: two with cutaneous melanoma and one with hepatocellular carcinoma. Peripheral TCRbeta sequencing was intended to test whether TCR sequence diversity was altered and clonal T-cell expansion was caused by ivuxolimab. The monotherapy dose-escalation portion (N ≈ 57 patients) of the phase I ivuxolimab trial is reported in the paper. In the dose-escalation cohort, 70% to 85% of patients were male, and the mean age was approximately 55 years, with a range of roughly 20 to 85. Results the study describes overall, beyond this receptor: Which antigens the clonally expanded peripheral T cells were specific for was not determined. Low levels of normalized T-cell clonal expansion were also seen in some patients who did not respond. In the 0.1-3.0 mg/kg groups, partial responders were among the patients with the lowest normalized peripheral clonal expansion, particularly in CD8+ T cells. After ivuxolimab, expanded clones were on average more numerous among CD8+ T cells than among CD4+ T cells. Clonal expansion of both CD4+ and CD8+ blood T cells was observed from baseline to week 6 at doses 0.1 to 3.0 mg/kg.

To sequence the TCRbeta CDR3 region, genomic DNA was isolated from the sorted cells. TCRbeta CDR3 regions were sequenced using the immunoSEQ Assay. TCRdb holds this immuneACCESS table with in-frame rearrangements only. Some clones are missing; in checked studies, unresolved V genes explain under half, and the rest has no known cause. The sample data list 65,000 to 90,000 clones, and almost 85% of these were observed just once. The ten largest account for approximately 0.57% of the sample. Patients with a history of autoimmune disease or receiving systemic immunosuppression were excluded from the trial. Peripheral blood for TCR sequencing was collected from all dose cohorts at baseline, on cycle 4 day 1, and on cycle 7 day 1. Samples came from an open-label, multicenter, first-in-human phase I dose-escalation trial of ivuxolimab. Adults with locally advanced or metastatic melanoma, renal cell, hepatocellular, or head and neck squamous cell carcinoma were enrolled in the trial. Before TCR sequencing, CD4+ and CD8+ T cells were separately sorted from peripheral blood.

The input for sequencing was CD4+ or CD8+ T cells sorted from blood, taken in a trial of the OX40 agonist ivuxolimab. The sequence was collected from an adult with an advanced solid tumor such as melanoma, head and neck, liver or kidney cancer.

The DNA sequence is given as TGCGCCAGCAGCCCCCGACTAGCGGGGGCTCCAGAGACCCAGTACTTC. Translated, it reads CASSPRLAGAPETQYF. The rearranged segments are TRBV5-1 and TRBJ2-5, and 12 junctional nucleotides match TRBD2. Including cysteine and phenylalanine, the CDR3 has 16 amino acids. CDR3 DNA only is kept here, 48 bases in frame from base 1. Via the germline V gene, CDR1 is SGHRS and CDR2 YFSETQ. V is trimmed back by 4 bases and J by 4 bases, and the junction contains 8 bases that no gene match accounts for.